The clone carrying this T cell receptor (beta chain) was seen many times. Its antigen is unidentified. This specimen belongs to a study of molecular identifiers for immune sequencing clone quantification. Study-level results: Spiked Jurkat TCR RNA equivalent to one cell reportedly surfaced among some 1 million naive cells.

TCRdb recomputed calls from the PCR reads with MiXCR, one row per CDR3 protein. This sample has about 63,000 distinct CDR3 sequences, with about a fifth found just once. The CDR3 has 12 amino acids. The germline V gene has CDR1 PRHDT and CDR2 FYEKMQ (reference sequence). V was trimmed by 4 bases and J by 2 bases, leaving 6 bases between them. The V and J genes are TRBV13 and TRBJ2-7; D not certain. The sequence derives from a human donor in good health. Some libraries in this study had Jurkat cell RNA spiked in. Sequenced: naive CD8+ T cells from blood, with Jurkat cell RNA spiked in. Stated subset: FACS-sorted CD8+CD4-CCR7+CD45RA+ naive T cells. The CDR3 sequence: CASSSLAYEQYF. The CDR3 DNA is TGTGCCAGCAGCTCCCTGGCCTACGAGCAGTACTTC.